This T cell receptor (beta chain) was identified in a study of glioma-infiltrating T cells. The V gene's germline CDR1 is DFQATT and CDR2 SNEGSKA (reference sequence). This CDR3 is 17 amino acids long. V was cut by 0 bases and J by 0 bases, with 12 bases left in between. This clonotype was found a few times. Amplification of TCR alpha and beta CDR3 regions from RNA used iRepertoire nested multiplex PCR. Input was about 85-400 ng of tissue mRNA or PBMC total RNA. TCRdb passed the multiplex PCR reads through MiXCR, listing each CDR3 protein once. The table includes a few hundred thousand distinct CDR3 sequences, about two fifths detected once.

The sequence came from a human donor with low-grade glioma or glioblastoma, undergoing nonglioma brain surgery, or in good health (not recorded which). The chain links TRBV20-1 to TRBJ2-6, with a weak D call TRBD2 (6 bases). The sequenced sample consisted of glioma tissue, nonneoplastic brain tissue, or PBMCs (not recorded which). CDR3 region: CSAREGGARSGANVLTF. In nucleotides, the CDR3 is TGCAGTGCTAGAGAAGGAGGGGCCCGCTCTGGGGCCAACGTCCTGACTTTC.